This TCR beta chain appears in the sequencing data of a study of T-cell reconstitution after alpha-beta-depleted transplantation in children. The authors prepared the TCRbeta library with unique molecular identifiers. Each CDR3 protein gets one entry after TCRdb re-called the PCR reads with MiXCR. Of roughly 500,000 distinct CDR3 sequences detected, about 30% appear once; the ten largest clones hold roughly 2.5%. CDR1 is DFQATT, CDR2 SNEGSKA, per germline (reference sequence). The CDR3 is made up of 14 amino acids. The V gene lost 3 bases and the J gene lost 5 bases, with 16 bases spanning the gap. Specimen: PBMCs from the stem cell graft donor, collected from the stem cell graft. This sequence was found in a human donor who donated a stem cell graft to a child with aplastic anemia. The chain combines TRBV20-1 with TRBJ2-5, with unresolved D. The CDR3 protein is CSASPTTRYETQYF. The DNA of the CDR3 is TGCAGTGCTAGTCCAACGACACGATATGAGACCCAGTACTTC.